These 10 T cell receptor beta chains came from one sample sequenced in a study of blood T cells in healthy people across ages. Sample-barcoded 5' priming and a J-beta primer mix drove a second PCR of 7 to 11 cycles. Each CDR3 protein is one row after TCRdb ran MiXCR on the 5' RACE reads. This table holds 1.5 million to 2 million distinct CDR3 sequences, about 28% found once. The sample consisted of blood. These receptors came from a woman under 40 in good health.

The DNA for the CDR3 is TGTGCCAGCACCAACCGACAGGAGGGGATTAAGCAGCCCCAGCATTTT. It codes for CASTNRQEGIKQPQHF. J is TRBJ1-5 and V is TRBV6-1; tentative D call: TRBD1 (6 bases). Germline assignment: CDR1 MNHNS and CDR2 SASEGT. The CDR3 has 16 amino acids. V lost 7 bases and J 7 bases, leaving 23 bases between the germline ends.

This clonotype was recorded a few times. The CDR3 protein is CASSGGGQGADEQYF. The CDR3 DNA reads as TGTGCCAGCAGCGGGGGAGGACAGGGGGCAGACGAGCAGTACTTC. The chain links TRBV28 to TRBJ2-7, with 11 bases that match TRBD1. The germline V gene has CDR1 MDHEN and CDR2 SYDVKM. The CDR3 covers 15 residues. The J segment lost 5 bases and the V segment lost 6 bases, leaving 9 bases of the junction unmatched.

The chain employs TRBV28 and TRBJ1-6, with D perhaps TRBD1 (6 bases). Germline V CDR1 and CDR2: MDHEN, SYDVKM. V lost 5 bases and J lost 7, with 15 bases in between. This CDR3 has 15 residues. CDR3 region: CASSGQTGWNSPLHF. The DNA of the CDR3 is TGTGCCAGCAGTGGACAGACAGGCTGGAATTCACCCCTCCACTTT.

The chain couples TRBV20-1 to TRBJ2-1; 8 nucleotides match TRBD1. Per germline, CDR1 DFQATT and CDR2 SNEGSKA (reference sequence). V lost 5 bases and J lost 5; bases outside the gene matches: 11. CDR3 size: 15 residues. Here the CDR3 DNA reads TGCAGTGCTGCGGCGGCCAGGGGGCGGCACAATGAGCAGTTCTTC. This codes for CSAAAARGRHNEQFF.

The chain joins TRBV11-1 to TRBJ2-7, with unresolved D. The ends were cut back, 5 bases at V and 3 bases at J, with 11 bases in the middle. The CDR3 covers 13 residues. Germline V CDR1 and CDR2: SGHAT, FQDESV (reference sequence). In DNA, the CDR3 is TGTGCCAGCAGCACGGCCAACAGCTACGAGCAGTACTTC. Translated, it gives CASSTANSYEQYF.

The V gene is TRBV6-1, the J gene TRBJ1-4; TRBD1 might be the D (5 bases). The CDR3 has 13 residues. V was pared by 3 bases and J by 11 bases, with 13 bases between. The germline V gene encodes CDR1 MNHNS and CDR2 SASEGT. CDR3 residues: CASSDRQPHKLFF. CDR3 bases: TGTGCCAGCAGTGATAGACAGCCGCATAAACTGTTTTTT.

The chain uses TRBV9 and TRBJ2-1, with 9 positions matching TRBD2. This CDR3 region has 14 residues. J gave up 5 bases and V 5 bases, and 5 bases lay outside the gene matches. Germline V lookup: CDR1 SGDLS, CDR2 YYNGEE. The CDR3 sequence is CASSRRLADNEQFF. The DNA for the CDR3 is TGTGCCAGCAGTAGGAGACTAGCGGACAATGAGCAGTTCTTC.

The V gene is TRBV29-1, the J gene TRBJ1-2; D is ambiguous. V lost 0 bases and J lost 6, with 5 bases in between. CDR3 length: 11 amino acids. Germline V lookup: CDR1 SQVTM, CDR2 ANQGSEA. The CDR3 DNA reads as TGCAGCGTTGAAGACCAGCATGGCTACACCTTC. It specifies CSVEDQHGYTF.

This clonotype has ten or more counts. V is TRBV12-3 or TRBV12-4 and J is TRBJ2-7, with 10 bases lining up with TRBD1. With V trimmed by 6 bases and J by 2 bases, 7 bases remained unmatched. The CDR3 has 15 residues. CDR3 nucleotides: TGTGCCAGCAGGGACGGGACAGGGGCAACCTACGAGCAGTACTTC. Translation: CASRDGTGATYEQYF.

The V call is TRBV29-1, the J call TRBJ2-5; 9 bases match TRBD1. The CDR3 covers 12 residues. In germline, CDR1 is SQVTM, CDR2 ANQGSEA. V lost 4 bases and J lost 11; bases outside the gene matches: 8. Here the CDR3 reads CSVVTGGVEQYF. CDR3 coding DNA: TGCAGCGTTGTAACAGGGGGCGTGGAGCAGTACTTC.